The text below deals with one TCR beta chain. The antigen remains undetermined. The entirety of the isolated RNA underwent reverse transcription, so expressed TCRB transcripts were sequenced. The protocol was immunoSEQ multiplex PCR, while the TCRdb copy is restricted to in-frame clones and leaves out a portion. Found here are a few hundred thousand clones, about 13% of them singletons; the top ten hold around 0.016%. This entry belongs to a study of beta chain features in type 1 diabetes. Study-level points and caveats: A pattern of fewer insertions and more deletions at VDJ junctions was seen in type 1 diabetes patients. Across all four CD4+ subsets, people with type 1 diabetes showed modestly shorter TCRB CDR3s. Because the template was cDNA, high-expressing cells might be over-represented. The question left open here concerned HLA type influencing TCRB rearrangement.

Germline V gives CDR1 SGHDN, CDR2 FVKESK. The CDR3 loop spans 15 amino acids. V lost 0 bases and J 1 base, leaving 6 bases between the germline ends. The gene calls are TRBV14 and TRBJ2-2; D gene unclear. Sample: naive CD4+ T cells from blood. The TCR was taken from a woman younger than 35 with type 1 diabetes. Here the CDR3 DNA reads TGTGCCAGCAGCCAAGATCTTGTGAACACCGGGGAGCTGTTTTTT. Translated, it gives CASSQDLVNTGELFF.